The rows below give T cell receptor beta chains drawn from one sample of a study of T cells in Graves' hyperthyroidism and ophthalmopathy. Via MiXCR, TCRdb re-called the multiplex PCR reads, giving one row per CDR3 protein. The repertoire has approximately 500,000 distinct CDR3 sequences, roughly 46% of them found once; the top ten carry around 7.7%. The sample comprised peripheral blood or thyroid tissue (not recorded which). These TCRs come from a woman under 30 with Graves' hyperthyroidism. Both conserved end residues are part of each CDR3. D genes are given only for firm matches.

J gene,D gene,V gene,CDR3 protein
TRBJ2-5,TRBD1,TRBV5-6,CASSWSSRGQETQYF
TRBJ1-2,-,TRBV2,CASVRVGYTF
TRBJ1-2,-,TRBV20-1,CSASSILAGESGGYTF
TRBJ2-7,-,TRBV6-5,CASKETVSYEQYF
TRBJ1-2,-,TRBV10-3,CAISESFGSQSSGYTF
TRBJ1-5,-,TRBV30,CAWSEGRANQPQHF
TRBJ2-7,TRBD2,TRBV18,CASSPLRLADEQYF
TRBJ1-1,TRBD1,TRBV7-6,CASRSDRADTEAFF
TRBJ2-5,-,TRBV29-1,CSVLDGAGTQYF
TRBJ2-3,TRBD1,TRBV7-2,CASSRRDRVADTQYF
TRBJ2-7,TRBD1,TRBV6-2/TRBV6-3,CASSGGQGADEQYF
TRBJ1-2,TRBD1,TRBV18,CASSLSTGVNYGYTF
TRBJ1-3,-,TRBV2,CASSASPSGLSGNTIYF
TRBJ2-5,TRBD2,TRBV27,CASSLGTKDGTQYF
TRBJ1-3,TRBD1,TRBV7-2,CAPGGDSSGDTIYF
TRBJ2-5,-,TRBV2,CASRHSWRIKETQYF
TRBJ2-5,TRBD1,TRBV18,CASSSIGGQGETQYF
TRBJ1-2,TRBD1,TRBV7-2,CASSLWGGGTGSDYGYTF
TRBJ2-7,TRBD1,TRBV7-9,CASSPRQGAPKYF
TRBJ2-2,TRBD2,TRBV29-1,CSVSGLAGGPGELFF